Here is one T cell receptor beta chain with its context. This record belongs to a study of blood T cell repertoires in COVID-19. Study as a whole: The cDNA or gDNA used as material had been derived from T cells, B-cell-depleted T cells, or PBMCs.

Repertoires were generated with immunoSEQ multiplex PCR, while TCRdb's copy carries only in-frame clones and drops some. The sample has approximately 410,000 clones, roughly 85% seen once. This CDR3 comprises 15 residues. The trim removed 0 bases at V and 7 bases at J, leaving 2 bases unmatched. Germline V gene data show CDR1 as SGHNT and CDR2 as YYREEE (reference sequence). The clonotype was recovered from a woman in her 30s with active or convalescent COVID-19. This chain connects TRBV5-4 to TRBJ1-6; 9 bases agree with TRBD1. Sequencing was carried out using peripheral blood. The CDR3 loop reads CASSLETGGNSPLHF. CDR3 nucleotides: TGTGCCAGCAGCTTGGAGACAGGGGGAAATTCACCCCTCCACTTT. The full variable domain, rest sourced from reference TRBV5-4 and TRBJ1-6, is ETGVTQSPTHLIKTRGQQVTLRCSSQSGHNTVSWYQQALGQGPQFIFQYYREEENGRGNFPPRFSGLQFPNYSSELNVNALELDDSALYLCASSLETGGNSPLHFGNGTRLTVT.